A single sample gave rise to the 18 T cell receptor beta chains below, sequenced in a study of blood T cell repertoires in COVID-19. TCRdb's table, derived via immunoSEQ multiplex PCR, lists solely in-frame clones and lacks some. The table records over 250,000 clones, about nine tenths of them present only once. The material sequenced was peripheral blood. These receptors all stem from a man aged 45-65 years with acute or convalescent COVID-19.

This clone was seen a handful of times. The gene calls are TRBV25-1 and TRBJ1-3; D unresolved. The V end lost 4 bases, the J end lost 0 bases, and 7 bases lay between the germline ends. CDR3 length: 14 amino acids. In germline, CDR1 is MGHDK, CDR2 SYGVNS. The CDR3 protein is CASSVTSSGNTIYF. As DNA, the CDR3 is TGTGCCAGCAGTGTAACGAGCTCTGGAAACACCATATATTTT.

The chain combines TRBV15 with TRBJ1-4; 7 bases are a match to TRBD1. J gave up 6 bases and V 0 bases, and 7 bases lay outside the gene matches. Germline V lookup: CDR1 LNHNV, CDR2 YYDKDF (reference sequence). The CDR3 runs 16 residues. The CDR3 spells CATSRDWQGGDEKLFF. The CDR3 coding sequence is TGTGCCACCAGCAGAGATTGGCAGGGGGGAGATGAAAAACTGTTTTTT.

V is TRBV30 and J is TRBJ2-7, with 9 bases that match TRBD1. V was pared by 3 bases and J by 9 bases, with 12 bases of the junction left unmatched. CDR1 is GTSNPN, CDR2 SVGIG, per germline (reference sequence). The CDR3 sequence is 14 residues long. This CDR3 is CAWSVGTGRYRQYF. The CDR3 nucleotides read TGTGCCTGGAGCGTTGGGACAGGGCGGTATAGGCAGTACTTC.

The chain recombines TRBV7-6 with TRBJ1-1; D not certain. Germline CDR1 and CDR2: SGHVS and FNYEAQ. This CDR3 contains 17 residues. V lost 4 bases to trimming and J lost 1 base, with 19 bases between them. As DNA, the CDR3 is TGTGCCAGCAGCTCTGGGAGGGTAACCCACGGGAACACTGAAGCTTTCTTT. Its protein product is CASSSGRVTHGNTEAFF. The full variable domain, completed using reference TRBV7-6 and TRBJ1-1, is GAGVSQSPRYKVTKRGQDVALRCDPISGHVSLYWYRQALGQGPEFLTYFNYEAQQDKSGLPNDRFSAERPEGSISTLTIQRTEQRDSAMYRCASSSGRVTHGNTEAFFGQGTRLTVV.

The CDR3 loop is CASSERRSGGLGEQFF. DNA of the CDR3: TGTGCCAGCAGTGAAAGGCGGAGCGGGGGCCTGGGTGAGCAGTTCTTC. This chain joins TRBV6-1 and TRBJ2-1; TRBD2 matches 8 bases. Germline CDR1 reads MNHNS; CDR2 reads SASEGT. Trimming took 2 bases from V and 9 from J; bases not matched to a gene: 12. CDR3 length: 16 residues.

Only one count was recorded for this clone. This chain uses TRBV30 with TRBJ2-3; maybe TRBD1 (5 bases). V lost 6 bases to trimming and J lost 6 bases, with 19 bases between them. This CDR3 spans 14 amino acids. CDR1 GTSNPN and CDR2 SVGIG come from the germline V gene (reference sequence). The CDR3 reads CACHWTSDWDTQYF. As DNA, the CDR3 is TGTGCCTGTCACTGGACAAGTGATTGGGATACGCAGTATTTT. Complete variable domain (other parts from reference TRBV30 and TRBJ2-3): SQTIHQWPATLVQPVGSPLSLECTVEGTSNPNLYWYRQAAGRGLQLLFYSVGIGQISSEVPQNLSASRPQDRQFILSSKKLLLSDSGFYLCACHWTSDWDTQYFGPGTRLTVL.

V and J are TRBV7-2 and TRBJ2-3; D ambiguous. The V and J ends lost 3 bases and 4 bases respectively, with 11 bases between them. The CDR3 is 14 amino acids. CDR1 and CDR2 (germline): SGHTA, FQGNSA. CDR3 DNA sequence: TGTGCCAGCAGCTTTACCCCAAGAGCAGATACGCAGTATTTT. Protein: CASSFTPRADTQYF.

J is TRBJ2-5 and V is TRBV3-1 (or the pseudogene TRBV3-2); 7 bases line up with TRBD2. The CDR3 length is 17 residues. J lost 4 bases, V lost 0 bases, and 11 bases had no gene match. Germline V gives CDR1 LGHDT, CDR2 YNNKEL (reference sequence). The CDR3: CASSQDSRRAGRETQYF. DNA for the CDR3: TGTGCCAGCAGCCAAGATTCTCGGAGAGCGGGGAGAGAGACCCAGTACTTC.

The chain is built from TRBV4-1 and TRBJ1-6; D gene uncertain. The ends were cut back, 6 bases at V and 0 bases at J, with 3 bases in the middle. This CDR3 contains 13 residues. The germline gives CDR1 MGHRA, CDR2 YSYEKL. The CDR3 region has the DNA TGCGCCAGCAGGAGCTCCTATAATTCACCCCTCCACTTT. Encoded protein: CASRSSYNSPLHF.

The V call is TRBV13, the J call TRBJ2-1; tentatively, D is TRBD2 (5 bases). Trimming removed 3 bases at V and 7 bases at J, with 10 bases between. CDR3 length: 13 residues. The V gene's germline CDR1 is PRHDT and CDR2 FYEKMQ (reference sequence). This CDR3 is CASSFVSGNEQFF. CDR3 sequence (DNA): TGTGCCAGCAGCTTTGTGTCGGGGAATGAGCAGTTCTTC.

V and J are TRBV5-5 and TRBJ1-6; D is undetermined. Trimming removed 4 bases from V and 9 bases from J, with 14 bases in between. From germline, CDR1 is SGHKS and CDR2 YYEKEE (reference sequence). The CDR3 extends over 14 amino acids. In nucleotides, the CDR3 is TGTGCCAGCAGCCCTGGACTCGGGAGTTCACCCCTCCACTTT. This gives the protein CASSPGLGSSPLHF.

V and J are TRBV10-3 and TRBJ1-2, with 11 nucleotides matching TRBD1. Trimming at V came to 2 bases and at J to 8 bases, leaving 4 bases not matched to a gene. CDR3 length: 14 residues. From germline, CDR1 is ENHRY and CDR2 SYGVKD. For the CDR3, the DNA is TGTGCCATCAGTGAGCCGGACAGGGGGCGCGGCTACACCTTC. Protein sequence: CAISEPDRGRGYTF.

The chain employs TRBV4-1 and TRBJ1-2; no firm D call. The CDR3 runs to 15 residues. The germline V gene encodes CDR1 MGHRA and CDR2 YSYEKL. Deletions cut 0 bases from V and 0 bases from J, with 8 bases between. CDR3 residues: CASSQDWGANYGYTF. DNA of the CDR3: TGCGCCAGCAGCCAAGATTGGGGAGCTAACTATGGCTACACCTTC.

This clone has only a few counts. DNA of the CDR3: TGTGCCAGCAATCCCGGGACAGGGGGGTACAATGAGCAGTTCTTC. This encodes CASNPGTGGYNEQFF. The genes are TRBV6-5 and TRBJ2-1; 11 bases fit TRBD1. V shed 7 bases, J shed 4 bases, and the junction held 6 bases outside the gene matches. Germline CDR1 is MNHEY and CDR2 is SVGAGI. The CDR3 has 15 residues.

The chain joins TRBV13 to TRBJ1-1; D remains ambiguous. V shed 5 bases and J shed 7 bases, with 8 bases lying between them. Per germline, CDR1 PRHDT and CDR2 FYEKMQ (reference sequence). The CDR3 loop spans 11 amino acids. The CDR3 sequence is CASSRRDEAFF. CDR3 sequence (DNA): TGTGCCAGCAGCCGACGGGATGAAGCTTTCTTT. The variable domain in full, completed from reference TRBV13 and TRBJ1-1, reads AAGVIQSPRHLIKEKRETATLKCYPIPRHDTVYWYQQGPGQDPQFLISFYEKMQSDKGSIPDRFSAQQFSDYHSELNMSSLELGDSALYFCASSRRDEAFFGQGTRLTVV.

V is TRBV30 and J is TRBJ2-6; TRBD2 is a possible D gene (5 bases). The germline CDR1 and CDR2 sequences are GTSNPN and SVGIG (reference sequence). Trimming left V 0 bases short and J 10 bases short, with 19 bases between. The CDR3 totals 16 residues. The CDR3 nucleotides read TGTGCCTGGAGTGTAGCATTCAGCGGACTGGCAAACGTCCTGACTTTC. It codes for CAWSVAFSGLANVLTF.

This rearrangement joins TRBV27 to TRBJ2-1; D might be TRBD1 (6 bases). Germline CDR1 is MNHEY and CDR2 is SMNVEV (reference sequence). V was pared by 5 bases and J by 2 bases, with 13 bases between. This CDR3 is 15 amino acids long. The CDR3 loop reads CASSVVQGPYNEQFF. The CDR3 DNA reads TGTGCCAGCAGTGTCGTCCAGGGGCCCTACAATGAGCAGTTCTTC.

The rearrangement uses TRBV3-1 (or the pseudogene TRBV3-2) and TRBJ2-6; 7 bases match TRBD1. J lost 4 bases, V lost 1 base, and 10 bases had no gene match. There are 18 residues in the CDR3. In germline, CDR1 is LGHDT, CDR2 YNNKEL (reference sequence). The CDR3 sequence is CASSQVGQHLAGANVLTF. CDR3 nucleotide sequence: TGTGCCAGCAGCCAAGTGGGACAGCATTTAGCCGGGGCCAACGTCCTGACTTTC.